Following are 19 T cell receptor beta chains from one sample sequenced in a study of T cell changes during pregnancy in multiple sclerosis. Only in-frame clones appear in the TCRdb table, and some are missing; sequencing was by immunoSEQ multiplex PCR. The table records fewer than 40,000 clones, 90% to 95% of them present only once. The sequencing used CD4+ T cells from peripheral blood mononuclear cells, collected in the second trimester of pregnancy. The receptor set was obtained from a female donor in good health, enrolled as a control in a pregnancy study.

This chain connects TRBV6-5 to TRBJ2-3; D unclear. Germline-derived CDR1 and CDR2 are MNHEY and SVGAGI. This CDR3 spans 15 amino acids. V dropped 5 bases and J dropped 4 bases, with 16 bases sitting between them. The DNA of the CDR3 is TGTGCCAGCAGTACCCCTTCGGCGGCTTCAGATACGCAGTATTTT. It yields the protein CASSTPSAASDTQYF.

The V call is TRBV6-5, the J call TRBJ2-3; 7 bases are shared with TRBD1. This CDR3 comprises 15 residues. CDR1 MNHEY and CDR2 SVGAGI come from the germline V gene. V was clipped by 5 bases and J by 0 bases; unmatched bases: 5. Written as DNA, the CDR3 is TGTGCCAGCAGTCCCTGGGACAGCAGCACAGATACGCAGTATTTT. Encoded protein: CASSPWDSSTDTQYF.

This chain links TRBV7-9 with TRBJ2-7; TRBD1 matches 8 bases. After removal of 1 base from V and 9 bases from J, the junction contained 2 bases not matched to a gene. The CDR3 covers 12 residues. From germline, CDR1 is SEHNR and CDR2 FQNEAQ (reference sequence). CDR3: CASSLEDRAQYF. The CDR3 DNA is TGTGCCAGCAGCTTAGAGGACAGGGCGCAGTACTTC.

This clone was observed a single time. The chain couples TRBV28 to TRBJ2-7, with D possibly TRBD2 on 6 matching bases. The germline V gene encodes CDR1 MDHEN and CDR2 SYDVKM. The CDR3 loop spans 17 amino acids. Trimming cost V 2 bases and J 2 bases, with 19 bases left between them. The CDR3: CASSLPQGGILPYEQYF. The CDR3 DNA reads TGTGCCAGCAGTTTACCCCAGGGCGGGATACTCCCCTACGAGCAGTACTTC. Full variable domain (remainder filled in from reference TRBV28 and TRBJ2-7): DVKVTQSSRYLVKRTGEKVFLECVQDMDHENMFWYRQDPGLGLRLIYFSYDVKMKEKGDIPEGYSVSREKKERFSLILESASTNQTSMYLCASSLPQGGILPYEQYFGPGTRLTVT.

This rearrangement joins TRBV5-6 to TRBJ1-1; 7 bases match TRBD1. The CDR3 length is 17 residues. Germline V lookup: CDR1 SGHDT, CDR2 YYEEEE. J gave up 4 bases and V 5 bases, and 17 bases lay outside the gene matches. The DNA of the CDR3 is TGTGCCAGCAGTACACCGGGACAGTGGGTTTTGGGCACTGAAGCTTTCTTT. It codes for CASSTPGQWVLGTEAFF. Complete variable domain (other parts from reference TRBV5-6 and TRBJ1-1): DAGVTQSPTHLIKTRGQQVTLRCSPKSGHDTVSWYQQALGQGPQFIFQYYEEEERQRGNFPDRFSGHQFPNYSSELNVNALLLGDSALYLCASSTPGQWVLGTEAFFGQGTRLTVV.

This clone was detected once. The V gene is TRBV5-1, the J gene TRBJ2-1, with D unresolved. The CDR3 length is 14 residues. Germline CDR1 and CDR2: SGHRS and YFSETQ. Trimming pared 0 bases from V and 5 bases from J, leaving 9 bases between. The CDR3, as DNA: TGCGCCAGCAGCTTGGAGAGCCGAAACAATGAGCAGTTCTTC. Encoded protein: CASSLESRNNEQFF.

The gene calls are TRBV18 and TRBJ1-4, with a possible D match to TRBD1 (5 bases). V lost 5 bases, J lost 0 bases, and 10 bases lay in between. Germline CDR1 is KGHSH and CDR2 is LQKENI. The length of the CDR3 is 15 residues. The CDR3 bases are TGTGCCAGCTCATCGACAGACTCAACTAATGAAAAACTGTTTTTT. Protein sequence: CASSSTDSTNEKLFF. The complete variable domain, with remaining parts taken from reference TRBV18 and TRBJ1-4, reads NAGVMQNPRHLVRRRGQEARLRCSPMKGHSHVYWYRQLPEEGLKFMVYLQKENIIDESGMPKERFSAEFPKEGPSILRIQQVVRGDSAAYFCASSSTDSTNEKLFFGSGTQLSVL.

This clone was counted between two and nine times. The CDR3 reads CSVVGTSGSMVSYEQYF. Here the CDR3 DNA reads TGCAGCGTTGTCGGGACTAGCGGGAGCATGGTATCCTACGAGCAGTACTTC. J is TRBJ2-7 and V is TRBV29-1, with 14 bases lining up with TRBD2. Losses at the gene ends were 4 bases for V and 1 base for J; bases not matched to a gene: 9. CDR3 length equals 17 residues. The germline CDR1 and CDR2 sequences are SQVTM and ANQGSEA.

The chain combines TRBV15 with TRBJ2-1; D uncertain. CDR3 size: 17 residues. Trimming pared 0 bases from V and 0 bases from J, leaving 12 bases between. The germline V gene has CDR1 LNHNV and CDR2 YYDKDF (reference sequence). The CDR3 reads CATSRDLTLSSYNEQFF. The CDR3 DNA reads as TGTGCCACCAGCAGAGATCTCACGTTGAGCTCCTACAATGAGCAGTTCTTC.

The chain recombines TRBV9 with TRBJ2-3, with TRBD2 matching over 7 bases. CDR3 length: 15 amino acids. The trim removed 0 bases at V and 4 bases at J, leaving 5 bases unmatched. From germline, CDR1 is SGDLS and CDR2 YYNGEE. The CDR3 reads CASSVAGGWADTQYF. As DNA, the CDR3 is TGTGCCAGCAGCGTAGCCGGGGGGTGGGCAGATACGCAGTATTTT. The full variable domain, rest sourced from reference TRBV9 and TRBJ2-3, is DSGVTQTPKHLITATGQRVTLRCSPRSGDLSVYWYQQSLDQGLQFLIQYYNGEERAKGNILERFSAQQFPDLHSELNLSSLELGDSALYFCASSVAGGWADTQYFGPGTRLTVL.

The genes are TRBV6-5 and TRBJ1-5; 9 bases map to TRBD1. The CDR3 length is 14 residues. Germline-derived CDR1 and CDR2 are MNHEY and SVGAGI. The ends lost 7 bases at V and 8 bases at J; junction bases unmatched: 9. The CDR3 nucleotides read TGTGCCAGCATCAATAGACAGGGGGGAGAGCCCCAGCATTTT. It specifies CASINRQGGEPQHF.

V and J are TRBV19 and TRBJ2-1, with 10 bases aligning to TRBD1. V shed 7 bases, J shed 6 bases, and the junction held 9 bases outside the gene matches. This CDR3 is 15 amino acids long. Germline assignment: CDR1 LNHDA and CDR2 SQIVND (reference sequence). In nucleotides, the CDR3 is TGTGCCAGTATCGACTGGGACAGGGGCGGCAATGAGCAGTTCTTC. This encodes CASIDWDRGGNEQFF.

The chain recombines TRBV18 with TRBJ2-2, with TRBD2 identical over 9 bases. The CDR3 extends over 17 amino acids. Trimming took 0 bases from V and 4 from J; bases not matched to a gene: 6. CDR1 is KGHSH and CDR2 is LQKENI in the germline V gene. CDR3 protein: CASSPPGSGSGTGELFF. In nucleotides, the CDR3 is TGTGCCAGCTCACCACCCGGTAGCGGGAGTGGCACCGGGGAGCTGTTTTTT.

The rearrangement uses TRBV19 and TRBJ1-2; D unresolved. Trimming took off 5 bases at V and 5 bases at J, with 3 bases between the two ends. Germline CDR1 LNHDA, CDR2 SQIVND (reference sequence). CDR3 size: 10 residues. The CDR3 region is CASSSYGYTF. The CDR3, as DNA: TGTGCCAGTAGTTCATATGGCTACACCTTC. The variable domain in full, with the rest retrieved from reference TRBV19 and TRBJ1-2, is DGGITQSPKYLFRKEGQNVTLSCEQNLNHDAMYWYRQDPGQGLRLIYYSQIVNDFQKGDIAEGYSVSREKKESFPLTVTSAQKNPTAFYLCASSSYGYTFGSGTRLTVV.

This clone was found once. The chain combines TRBV11-2 with TRBJ2-7; 14 bases fit TRBD2. V gave up 0 bases and J gave up 4 bases; unmatched junction bases: 8. The germline V gene encodes CDR1 SGHAT and CDR2 FQNNGV. This CDR3 region has 18 residues. The CDR3 sequence: CASSLDLGTSGSKYEQYF. In DNA, the CDR3 is TGTGCCAGCAGCTTAGACCTCGGGACTAGCGGGAGTAAATACGAGCAGTACTTC. The full variable domain, in which reference TRBV11-2 and TRBJ2-7 provide the parts outside the CDR3, is EAGVAQSPRYKIIEKRQSVAFWCNPISGHATLYWYQQILGQGPKLLIQFQNNGVVDDSQLPKDRFSAERLKGVDSTLKIQPAKLEDSAVYLCASSLDLGTSGSKYEQYFGPGTRLTVT.

This clone was seen just once. The V call is TRBV19, the J call TRBJ2-1, with TRBD2 matching over 14 bases. The CDR3 is made up of 16 amino acids. V lost 3 bases to trimming and J lost 6 bases; unmatched junction nucleotides: 4. From germline, CDR1 is LNHDA and CDR2 SQIVND (reference sequence). This CDR3 is CASSIQGTSGSNEQFF. As DNA, the CDR3 is TGTGCCAGTAGTATTCAGGGGACTAGCGGGAGCAATGAGCAGTTCTTC.

The rearrangement links TRBV10-2 to TRBJ2-7, with TRBD2 identical over 7 bases. With V trimmed by 3 bases and J by 6 bases, 5 bases remained unmatched. Germline CDR1 and CDR2: WSHSY and SAAADI. This CDR3 contains 13 residues. CDR3 DNA: TGCGCCAGCAGTGATGCGGCTAGCGGCGAGCAGTACTTC. It translates to CASSDAASGEQYF.

CDR3: CAWDLDRGGPQHF. The DNA for the CDR3 is TGTGCCTGGGACCTGGACAGGGGGGGTCCCCAGCATTTT. This chain uses TRBV30 with TRBJ1-5, with 10 bases lining up with TRBD1. V lost 5 bases to trimming and J lost 10 bases; unmatched junction nucleotides: 8. The length of the CDR3 is 13 residues. Germline V CDR1 and CDR2: GTSNPN, SVGIG (reference sequence).

J is TRBJ2-5 and V is TRBV15; 7 nucleotides line up with TRBD1. Germline assignment: CDR1 LNHNV and CDR2 YYDKDF (reference sequence). The junction had 6 bases not matched to a gene; V was cut back by 5 bases and J by 3 bases. This CDR3 has 14 residues. The DNA of the CDR3 is TGTGCCACCAGCTACCCTGGGACAGAAGAGACCCAGTACTTC. As protein: CATSYPGTEETQYF.